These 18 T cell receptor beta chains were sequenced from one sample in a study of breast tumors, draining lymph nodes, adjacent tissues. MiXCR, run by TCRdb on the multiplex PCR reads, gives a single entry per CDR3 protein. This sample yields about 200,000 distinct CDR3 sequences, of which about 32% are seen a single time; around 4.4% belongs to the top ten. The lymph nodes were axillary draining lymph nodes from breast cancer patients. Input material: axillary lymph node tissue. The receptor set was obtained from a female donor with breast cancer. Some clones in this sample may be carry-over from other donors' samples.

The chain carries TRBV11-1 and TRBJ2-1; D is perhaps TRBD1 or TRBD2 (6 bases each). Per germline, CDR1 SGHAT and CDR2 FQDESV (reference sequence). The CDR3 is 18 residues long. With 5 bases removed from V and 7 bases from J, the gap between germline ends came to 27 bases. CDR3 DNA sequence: TGTGCCAGCAGCCAAAAGTCTACTACCGGGGGCCGACGGAATGAGCAGTTCTTC. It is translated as CASSQKSTTGGRRNEQFF. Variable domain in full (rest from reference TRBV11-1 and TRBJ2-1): EAEVAQSPRYKITEKSQAVAFWCDPISGHATLYWYRQILGQGPELLVQFQDESVVDDSQLPKDRFSAERLKGVDSTLKIQPAELGDSAMYLCASSQKSTTGGRRNEQFFGPGTRLTVL.

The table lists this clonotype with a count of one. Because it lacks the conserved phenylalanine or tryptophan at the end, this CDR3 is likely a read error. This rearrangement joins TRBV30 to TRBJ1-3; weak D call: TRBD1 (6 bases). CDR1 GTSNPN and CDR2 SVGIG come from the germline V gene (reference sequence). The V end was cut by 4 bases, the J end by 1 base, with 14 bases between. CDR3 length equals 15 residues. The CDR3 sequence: CAWNQGQPSGNTIYS. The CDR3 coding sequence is TGTGCCTGGAACCAGGGACAACCTTCTGGAAACACCATATATTCT.

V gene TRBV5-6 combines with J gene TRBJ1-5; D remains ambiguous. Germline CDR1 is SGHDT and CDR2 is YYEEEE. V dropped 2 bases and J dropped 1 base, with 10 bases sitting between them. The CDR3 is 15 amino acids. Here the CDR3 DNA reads TGTGCCAGCAGCTTTGCTGACACCAGCAATCAGCCCCAGCATTTT. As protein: CASSFADTSNQPQHF.

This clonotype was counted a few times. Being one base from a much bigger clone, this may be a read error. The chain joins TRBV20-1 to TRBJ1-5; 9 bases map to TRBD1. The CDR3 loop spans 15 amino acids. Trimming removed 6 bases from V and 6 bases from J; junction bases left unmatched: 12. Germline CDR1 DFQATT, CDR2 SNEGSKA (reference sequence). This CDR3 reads CSARQGELRTQPQHF. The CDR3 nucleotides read TGCAGTGCCCGACAGGGGGAATTACGCACTCAGCCCCAGCATTTT.

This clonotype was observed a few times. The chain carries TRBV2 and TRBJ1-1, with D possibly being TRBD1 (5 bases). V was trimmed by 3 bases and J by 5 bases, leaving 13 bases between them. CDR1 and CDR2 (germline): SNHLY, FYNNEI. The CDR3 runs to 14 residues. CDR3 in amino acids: CASSDGPGGTEAFF. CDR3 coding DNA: TGTGCCAGCAGTGACGGACCCGGGGGTACTGAAGCTTTCTTT.

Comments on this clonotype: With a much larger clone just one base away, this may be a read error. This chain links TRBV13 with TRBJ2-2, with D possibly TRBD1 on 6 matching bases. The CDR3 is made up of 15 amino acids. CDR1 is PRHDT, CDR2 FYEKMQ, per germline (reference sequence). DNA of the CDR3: TGTGCCAGCAGCTTAGGGGGGGCGAGGACCGAGGAGCTGTTTTTT. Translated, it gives CASSLGGARTEELFF.

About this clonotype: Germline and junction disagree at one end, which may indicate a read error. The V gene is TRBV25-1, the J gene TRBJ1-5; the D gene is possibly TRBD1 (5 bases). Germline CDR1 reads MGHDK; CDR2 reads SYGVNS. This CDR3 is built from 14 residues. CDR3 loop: CASSGQGSSQPQHF. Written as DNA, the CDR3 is TGTGCCAGCAGTGGGCAGGGCAGCAGTCAGCCCCAGCATTTT.

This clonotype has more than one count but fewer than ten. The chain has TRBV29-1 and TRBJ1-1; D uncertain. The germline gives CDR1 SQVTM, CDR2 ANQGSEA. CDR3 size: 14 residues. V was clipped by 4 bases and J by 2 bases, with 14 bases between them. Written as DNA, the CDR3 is TGCAGCGTTGTCGCCGGGCAAAGAAACACTGAAGCTTTCTTT. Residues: CSVVAGQRNTEAFF.

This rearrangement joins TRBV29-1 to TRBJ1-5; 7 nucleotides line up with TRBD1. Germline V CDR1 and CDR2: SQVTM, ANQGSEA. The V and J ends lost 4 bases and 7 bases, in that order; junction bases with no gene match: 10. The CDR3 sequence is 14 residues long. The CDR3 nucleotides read TGCAGCGTTGCCAGGGGGGGATGGGGGCAGCCCCAGCATTTT. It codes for CSVARGGWGQPQHF.

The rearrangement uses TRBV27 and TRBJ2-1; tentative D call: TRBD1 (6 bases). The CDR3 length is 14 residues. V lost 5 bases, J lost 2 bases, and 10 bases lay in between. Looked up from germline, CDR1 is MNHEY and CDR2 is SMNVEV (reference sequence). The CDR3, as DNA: TGTGCCAGCAGTCCGGACAGCACCTACAATGAGCAGTTCTTC. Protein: CASSPDSTYNEQFF.

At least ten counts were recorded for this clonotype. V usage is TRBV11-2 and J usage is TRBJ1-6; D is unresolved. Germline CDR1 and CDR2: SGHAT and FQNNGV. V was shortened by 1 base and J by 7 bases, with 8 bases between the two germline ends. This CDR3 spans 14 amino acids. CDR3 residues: CASSLGVRNSPLHF. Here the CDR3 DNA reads TGTGCCAGCAGCTTAGGGGTGCGAAATTCACCCCTCCACTTT. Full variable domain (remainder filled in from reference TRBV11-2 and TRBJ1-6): EAGVAQSPRYKIIEKRQSVAFWCNPISGHATLYWYQQILGQGPKLLIQFQNNGVVDDSQLPKDRFSAERLKGVDSTLKIQPAKLEDSAVYLCASSLGVRNSPLHFGNGTRLTVT.

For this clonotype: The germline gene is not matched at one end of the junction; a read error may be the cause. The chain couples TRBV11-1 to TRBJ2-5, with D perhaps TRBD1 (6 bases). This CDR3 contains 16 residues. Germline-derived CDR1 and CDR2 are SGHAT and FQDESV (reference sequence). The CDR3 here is CASSLRQGPYQEIQYF. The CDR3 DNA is TGTGCCAGCAGCTTACGCCAGGGGCCGTACCAAGAGATCCAGTACTTC.

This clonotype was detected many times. The CDR3 protein is CASSRLAGGGGETQYF. In DNA form, the CDR3 reads TGCGCCAGCAGTAGACTAGCGGGAGGAGGGGGAGAGACCCAGTACTTC. The gene calls are TRBV5-1 and TRBJ2-5, with 13 bases fitting TRBD2. The germline gives CDR1 SGHRS, CDR2 YFSETQ. V was pared by 5 bases and J by 4 bases, with 8 bases of the junction left unmatched. The length of the CDR3 is 16 residues.

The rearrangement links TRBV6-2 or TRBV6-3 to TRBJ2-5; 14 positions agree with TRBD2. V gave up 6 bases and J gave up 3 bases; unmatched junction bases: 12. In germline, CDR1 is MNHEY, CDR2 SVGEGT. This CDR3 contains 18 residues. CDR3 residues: CASSYGRLAGGPEETQYF. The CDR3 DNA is TGTGCCAGCAGCTACGGGAGACTAGCGGGAGGGCCGGAAGAGACCCAGTACTTC.

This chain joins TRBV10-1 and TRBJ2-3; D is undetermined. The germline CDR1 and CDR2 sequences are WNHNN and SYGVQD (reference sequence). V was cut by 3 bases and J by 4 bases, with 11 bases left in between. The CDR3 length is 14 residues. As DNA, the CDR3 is TGCGCCAGCAGTGACAGCTTACTGGCAGATACGCAGTATTTT. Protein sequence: CASSDSLLADTQYF.

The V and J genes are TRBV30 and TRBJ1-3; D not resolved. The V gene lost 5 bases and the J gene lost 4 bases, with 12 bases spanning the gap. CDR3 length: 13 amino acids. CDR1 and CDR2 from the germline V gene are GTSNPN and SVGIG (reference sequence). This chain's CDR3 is CAWGEQPGNTIYF. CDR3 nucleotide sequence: TGTGCCTGGGGTGAGCAGCCCGGAAACACCATATATTTT.

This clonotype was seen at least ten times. CDR3 in DNA: TGTGCCAGCAGCTTTTCGAGTGCGGAGACCCAGTACTTC. It codes for CASSFSSAETQYF. This chain joins TRBV11-2 and TRBJ2-5; the D is unclear. This CDR3 has 13 residues. With 3 bases removed from V and 5 bases from J, the gap between germline ends came to 10 bases. Germline assignment: CDR1 SGHAT and CDR2 FQNNGV.

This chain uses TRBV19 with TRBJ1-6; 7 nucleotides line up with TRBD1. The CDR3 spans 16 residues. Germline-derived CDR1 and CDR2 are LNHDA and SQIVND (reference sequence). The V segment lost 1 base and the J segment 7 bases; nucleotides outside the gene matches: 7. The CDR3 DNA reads TGTGCCAGTAGTATAGTAACCGGGACAGCCAATTCACCCCTCCACTTT. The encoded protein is CASSIVTGTANSPLHF.